This TCR beta chain was obtained from a study of blood T cell repertoires in COVID-19. Across the whole study: Italy, Spain and the United States were the sources of the convalescent and acute COVID-19 samples.

The CDR3 length is 13 residues. Germline-derived CDR1 and CDR2 are SGHTS and YDEGEE. Trimming cost V 4 bases and J 6 bases, with 11 bases left between them. Original processing methods: Reference gene primers were amplified, and this amplification served to estimate nucleated cell counts. Assay: immunoSEQ multiplex PCR; the TCRdb copy retains only in-frame clones and omits some. That table supplies the V and J calls and clone size; D and trimming were determined from the DNA. The table records roughly 280,000 clones, roughly 86% of them present only once. The J gene is TRBJ2-1, the V gene TRBV5-8; D is unclear. Sequenced: peripheral blood. The TCR sequence derives from a man in his forties with active or convalescent COVID-19. CDR3 nucleotide sequence: TGTGCCAGCAGCCTCGAGGCTCGCAATGAGCAGTTCTTC. It is translated as CASSLEARNEQFF.